The present TCR beta chain was sequenced within a study of T cell repertoires in cytomegalovirus infection (dated by TCRdb to the late 2010s). Study-level background: The HLA type of each donor mattered for the analysis, because public TCR beta signatures pointed to carriage of CMV infection along with the matching HLA type. The study at large found these results: The ex vivo response was dominated by HLA-C-restricted CMV-specific TCR beta clonotypes, which also provided the single most frequent clonotype in two of eight donors. In both this cohort and an independent approximately 350-donor cohort, the cumulative frequency of public TCR beta family members distinguished carriers of CMV infection plus the relevant HLA type.

V lost 1 base and J lost 0 bases, and the count of bases not matched to a germline gene is 9. Via the germline V gene, CDR1 is SGHTA and CDR2 FQGNSA. From the cysteine through the phenylalanine, the CDR3 covers 17 amino acids. The retained sequence is limited to the CDR3, 51 bases, with the frame set at the first base. Sequencing took place on an Illumina HiSeq 1500. TCRdb reworked the public reads: Q25 trimming with fastp, MiXCR clone assembly, productive beta chains retained. Rows with one shared CDR3 protein collapse into an entry with the most common genes and DNA. The sample table shows about 320,000 distinct CDR3 sequences, and around a tenth are seen once. The ten largest account for approximately 4.7% of the sample. This clonotype showed up many times. It lacks a known antigen. Nothing much larger sits one base from this clone, and base qualities are not available.

Material for sequencing was PBMCs. The chain couples TRBV7-2 to TRBJ2-7, and 7 junctional nucleotides match TRBD1. This TCR was recovered from a human donor in good health (CMV status not recorded). Some clones in this sample may be carry-over from other donors' samples. CDR3 region: CASSLGLPGQSSYEQYF. The sequenced DNA: TGTGCCAGCAGCTTAGGGCTACCGGGACAGAGCTCCTACGAGCAGTACTTC.